In its sample, the clone carrying this T cell receptor (beta chain) was seen once. The sample originates from a study of shared clonotypes between healthy human individuals. This CDR3 comprises 14 residues. The germline V and J ends were trimmed by 6 bases and 0 bases, with 12 bases remaining between them. The V gene's germline CDR1 is MNHEY and CDR2 SMNVEV (reference sequence). Clones were sequenced by immunoSEQ multiplex PCR, and TCRdb holds only the in-frame ones, with some missing. The sample holds about 1.5 million clones, roughly 96% seen once. The sequenced sample consisted of naive CD4+ T cells sorted from blood. Subset reported: CD45RA+ positively selected. The chain combines TRBV27 with TRBJ2-7; D gene uncertain. The sequence came from a man between 25 and 39 years old in good health. CDR3 coding DNA: TGTGCCAGCAGACCGGGTTTTAGCTCCTACGAGCAGTACTTC. It is translated as CASRPGFSSYEQYF.